The 29 T cell receptor beta chains below come from one sample, sequenced in a study of T cell clones after liver transplantation. Only in-frame clones appear in the TCRdb table, and some are missing; sequencing was by immunoSEQ multiplex PCR. The table includes 50,000 to 60,000 clones, around two thirds detected once. Here the sequenced sample was CD4+ T cells from blood, taken at the roughly 16-month timepoint. The receptors here all came from a human patient who received a liver transplant. The graft donor may be the source of some T cells.

This clone was detected once. The V and J genes are TRBV28 and TRBJ2-7, with TRBD2 matching 7 bases. The germline V gene has CDR1 MDHEN and CDR2 SYDVKM. The CDR3 is made up of 13 amino acids. Trimming cost V 3 bases and J 7 bases; bases outside gene matches: 6. The CDR3 DNA reads TGTGCCAGCAGTTTGGCAGGGCGGGGGGAGCAGTACTTC. This encodes CASSLAGRGEQYF.

CDR3 region: CASSLGTGVPSNQPQHF. The CDR3 nucleotides read TGTGCCAGCAGCTTAGGAACAGGGGTCCCTTCCAATCAGCCCCAGCATTTT. The rearrangement links TRBV7-8 to TRBJ1-5; 7 bases are a match to TRBD1. Looked up from germline, CDR1 is SGHVS and CDR2 is FQNEAQ. This CDR3 has 17 residues. After removal of 1 base from V and 3 bases from J, the junction contained 9 bases not matched to a gene.

The rearrangement uses TRBV30 and TRBJ1-3, with 9 positions matching TRBD1. The CDR3 totals 16 residues. Germline values: CDR1 GTSNPN, CDR2 SVGIG (reference sequence). V dropped 1 base and J dropped 0; count of bases not matched to a gene: 4. CDR3: CAWSAGQGSSGNTIYF. The DNA for the CDR3 is TGTGCCTGGAGTGCAGGACAGGGGAGCTCTGGAAACACCATATATTTT.

J is TRBJ2-2 and V is TRBV30, with D uncertain. V was cut by 0 bases and J by 3 bases, with 8 bases left in between. The CDR3 is 14 amino acids. CDR1 is GTSNPN and CDR2 is SVGIG in the germline V gene (reference sequence). The chain's CDR3 is CAWSVTVHTGELFF. For the CDR3, the DNA is TGTGCCTGGAGTGTTACCGTCCACACCGGGGAGCTGTTTTTT.

V gene TRBV7-2 combines with J gene TRBJ2-2; D could derive from TRBD1 or TRBD2 (5 bases each). CDR3 size: 13 residues. Germline V gene data show CDR1 as SGHTA and CDR2 as FQGNSA. Trimming stripped 7 bases from V and 2 bases from J, with 8 bases between. The CDR3 is CASTGANTGELFF. The CDR3 DNA is TGTGCCAGCACCGGGGCTAACACCGGGGAGCTGTTTTTT. Variable domain in full (rest from reference TRBV7-2 and TRBJ2-2): GAGVSQSPSNKVTEKGKDVELRCDPISGHTALYWYRQSLGQGLEFLIYFQGNSAPDKSGLPSDRFSAERTGGSVSTLTIQRTQQEDSAVYLCASTGANTGELFFGEGSRLTVL.

In its sample, this clone was seen a few times. This chain uses TRBV19 with TRBJ2-3; 7 bases are a match to TRBD1. The CDR3 covers 14 residues. Germline V gene lookup returns CDR1 LNHDA and CDR2 SQIVND (reference sequence). Trimming took 7 bases from V and 3 from J; bases not matched to a gene: 7. For the CDR3, the DNA is TGTGCCAGTAAGAGACAGGGAATGACAGATACGCAGTATTTT. Protein product: CASKRQGMTDTQYF.

This sequence joins TRBV5-8 and TRBJ2-4; D possibly corresponds to TRBD1 (5 bases). Trimming took off 1 base at V and 8 bases at J, with 13 bases between the two ends. This CDR3 spans 14 amino acids. Looked up from germline, CDR1 is SGHTS and CDR2 is YDEGEE. In DNA, the CDR3 is TGTGCCAGCAGCTTGAGGGCAGGGTGGGACATTCAGTACTTC. Translation: CASSLRAGWDIQYF.

The chain combines TRBV6-5 with TRBJ1-2; possibly TRBD1 for D (5 bases). Trimming shortened V by 0 bases and J by 3 bases, and 14 bases separated the two germline ends. The V gene's germline CDR1 is MNHEY and CDR2 SVGAGI. The length of the CDR3 is 16 residues. This CDR3 is CASSYSSAGLDYGYTF. The CDR3 bases are TGTGCCAGCAGTTACTCGAGTGCAGGGCTCGACTATGGCTACACCTTC.

The chain has TRBV2 and TRBJ2-3, with 8 bases identical to TRBD2. In germline, CDR1 is SNHLY, CDR2 FYNNEI. Losses at the gene ends were 7 bases for V and 7 bases for J; bases not matched to a gene: 19. The CDR3 spans 17 residues. This CDR3 is CASTDLGTGGSSHTQYF. Written as DNA, the CDR3 is TGTGCCAGCACCGACTTGGGGACGGGAGGGTCCTCACATACGCAGTATTTT.

This rearrangement joins TRBV14 to TRBJ1-2; 8 bases fit TRBD1. Looked up from germline, CDR1 is SGHDN and CDR2 is FVKESK. V was pared by 2 bases and J by 7 bases, with 3 bases of the junction left unmatched. The CDR3 sequence is 13 residues long. The CDR3 region has the DNA TGTGCCAGCAGCCAACAGGGGGCTAGTGGCTACACCTTC. Translation gives CASSQQGASGYTF.

In this sample, this clone turned up a few times. The chain is built from TRBV27 and TRBJ1-2; 9 bases are shared with TRBD1. The V gene end was trimmed by 6 bases and the J gene end by 6 bases; junction bases not matched to a gene: 8. The length of the CDR3 is 14 residues. The germline gives CDR1 MNHEY, CDR2 SMNVEV (reference sequence). CDR3 region: CASSLRTGVNGYTF. In nucleotides, the CDR3 is TGTGCCAGCAGCCTCCGGACAGGGGTGAATGGCTACACCTTC.

The chain employs TRBV25-1 and TRBJ2-2; possibly TRBD2 for D (5 bases). The CDR3 is made up of 15 amino acids. Per germline, CDR1 MGHDK and CDR2 SYGVNS. Trimming shortened V by 3 bases and J by 5 bases, and 13 bases separated the two germline ends. The CDR3 coding sequence is TGTGCCAGCAGTGATGGACTTCTAGGGACCGGGGAGCTGTTTTTT. Its translation: CASSDGLLGTGELFF.

This sequence joins TRBV2 and TRBJ2-3; 9 bases line up with TRBD2. In germline, CDR1 is SNHLY, CDR2 FYNNEI. The V gene end was trimmed by 7 bases and the J gene end by 4 bases; junction bases not matched to a gene: 6. The CDR3 is 14 amino acids. CDR3 DNA: TGTGCCAGCAACAGCGGGGGGCTCGCAGATACGCAGTATTTT. This encodes CASNSGGLADTQYF.

In this sample, this clone turned up a few times. The chain is built from TRBV19 and TRBJ1-1, with a weak D call TRBD1 (6 bases). The germline gives CDR1 LNHDA, CDR2 SQIVND (reference sequence). V was clipped by 5 bases and J by 2 bases, with 18 bases between them. This CDR3 has 16 residues. CDR3 protein: CASSFEPGQVNTEAFF. The DNA for the CDR3 is TGTGCCAGTAGTTTCGAACCGGGACAAGTTAACACTGAAGCTTTCTTT.

This chain joins TRBV5-6 and TRBJ2-3; no clear D. The germline V gene encodes CDR1 SGHDT and CDR2 YYEEEE. With 0 bases removed from V and 0 bases from J, the gap between germline ends came to 8 bases. The CDR3 loop spans 15 amino acids. CDR3 protein: CASSLGSESTDTQYF. The CDR3 nucleotides read TGTGCCAGCAGCTTGGGTTCCGAAAGCACAGATACGCAGTATTTT.

In regard to this clone: The same CDR3 also results from other DNA sequences found in this sample. The gene calls are TRBV7-2 and TRBJ1-2, with unresolved D. V lost 1 base and J lost 8, with 8 bases in between. The CDR3 totals 12 residues. The germline gives CDR1 SGHTA, CDR2 FQGNSA. The CDR3: CASSLELGGYTF. CDR3 DNA: TGTGCCAGCAGCTTAGAGTTAGGGGGCTACACCTTC.

This chain links TRBV19 with TRBJ1-1; no clear D. CDR1 is LNHDA, CDR2 SQIVND, per germline (reference sequence). V gave up 3 bases and J gave up 2 bases, with 13 bases separating them. This CDR3 contains 15 residues. CDR3 sequence reads: CASSIPPPANTEAFF. The CDR3 bases are TGTGCCAGTAGTATCCCCCCCCCAGCTAACACTGAAGCTTTCTTT.

V usage is TRBV7-9 and J usage is TRBJ2-2; 7 positions agree with TRBD2. J lost 8 bases, V lost 5 bases, and 11 bases had no gene match. This CDR3 spans 15 amino acids. Germline V gives CDR1 SEHNR, CDR2 FQNEAQ (reference sequence). CDR3 loop: CASSLTSVLTGELFF. In DNA, the CDR3 is TGTGCCAGCAGCCTTACTAGCGTCTTAACTGGGGAGCTGTTTTTT.

This clone occurred a few times. The rearrangement links TRBV7-2 to TRBJ2-7; the D gene is possibly TRBD2 (6 bases). CDR1 and CDR2 from the germline V gene are SGHTA and FQGNSA. The CDR3 runs to 14 residues. The V and J ends lost 4 bases and 0 bases respectively, with 10 bases between them. The CDR3 reads CASSWGVNSYEQYF. CDR3 coding DNA: TGTGCCAGCAGCTGGGGGGTCAACTCCTACGAGCAGTACTTC.

This clone was detected a few times. Within the sample, other DNA sequences also encode this same CDR3. The rearrangement links TRBV7-9 to TRBJ1-2; TRBD1 aligns across 9 bases. Germline-derived CDR1 and CDR2 are SEHNR and FQNEAQ (reference sequence). CDR3 length: 14 amino acids. V lost 7 bases to trimming and J lost 2 bases; unmatched junction nucleotides: 5. The CDR3 DNA is TGTGCCAGCACCCCGGGACAGGGAAACTATGGCTACACCTTC. It translates to CASTPGQGNYGYTF.

The chain carries TRBV6-5 and TRBJ2-1; the D gene could be TRBD1 or TRBD2 (6 bases each). The CDR3 runs to 15 residues. Germline assignment: CDR1 MNHEY and CDR2 SVGAGI. The V end was cut by 2 bases, the J end by 6 bases, with 14 bases between. CDR3 region: CASSYVGGRRNEQFF. The CDR3 DNA follows: TGTGCCAGCAGTTACGTTGGGGGGCGTCGCAATGAGCAGTTCTTC.

CDR3 DNA: TGTGCCAGCAGCCATCCCGGGGGCCATACGCAGTATTTT. It codes for CASSHPGGHTQYF. The chain uses TRBV14 and TRBJ2-3; D is tentatively TRBD1 or TRBD2 (6 bases each). V dropped 3 bases and J dropped 7 bases, with 11 bases sitting between them. The CDR3 covers 13 residues. Germline-derived CDR1 and CDR2 are SGHDN and FVKESK.

The J gene is TRBJ2-1, the V gene TRBV7-2, with TRBD2 as a possible D gene (6 bases). From germline, CDR1 is SGHTA and CDR2 FQGNSA. This CDR3 has 13 amino acids. Deletions cut 5 bases from V and 5 bases from J, with 10 bases between. The CDR3, as DNA: TGTGCCAGCAGCAGAACTAGCAACAATGAGCAGTTCTTC. This sequence encodes CASSRTSNNEQFF.

The chain combines TRBV2 with TRBJ2-1, with 7 bases aligning to TRBD2. This CDR3 has 16 residues. With V trimmed by 2 bases and J by 4 bases, 8 bases remained unmatched. The germline gives CDR1 SNHLY, CDR2 FYNNEI. CDR3 loop: CASSESGDYRYNEQFF. For the CDR3, the DNA is TGTGCCAGCAGTGAAAGCGGGGACTACAGATACAATGAGCAGTTCTTC.

The chain uses TRBV30 and TRBJ1-2; D is unresolved. Per the germline V gene, CDR1 is GTSNPN and CDR2 is SVGIG (reference sequence). The CDR3 length is 12 residues. The germline V and J ends were trimmed by 2 bases and 2 bases, with 6 bases remaining between them. CDR3 nucleotide sequence: TGTGCCTGGAGTTCGGGGAACTATGGCTACACCTTC. Translating gives CAWSSGNYGYTF.

The V call is TRBV7-9, the J call TRBJ2-7, with D perhaps TRBD2 (6 bases). The CDR3 is 11 residues long. The V end was cut by 8 bases, the J end by 4 bases, with 9 bases between. The germline V gene encodes CDR1 SEHNR and CDR2 FQNEAQ (reference sequence). The CDR3 coding sequence is TGTGCCAGCTCGCGGGAATACGAGCAGTACGTC. This codes for CASSREYEQYV.

This clone was recorded once. The V gene is TRBV7-2, the J gene TRBJ2-2; 8 bases are a match to TRBD2. This CDR3 has 17 residues. CDR1 and CDR2 from the germline V gene are SGHTA and FQGNSA. V dropped 1 base and J dropped 5; count of bases not matched to a gene: 9. The CDR3 DNA is TGTGCCAGCAGCTTAGGCGGTAGCGGGGCCATAACCGGGGAGCTGTTTTTT. Translating gives CASSLGGSGAITGELFF.

The chain carries TRBV6-6 and TRBJ1-2; tentatively, D is TRBD1 (6 bases). The CDR3 has 12 amino acids. Trimming cost V 2 bases and J 7 bases, with 8 bases left between them. CDR1 and CDR2 from the germline V gene are MNHNY and SVGAGI (reference sequence). The CDR3 loop is CASSYLTGGYTF. CDR3 DNA sequence: TGTGCCAGCAGTTACCTGACAGGTGGCTACACCTTC.

This clone was seen repeatedly, ten times or more. This chain connects TRBV6-5 to TRBJ2-7; D gene unclear. V was clipped by 8 bases and J by 0 bases, with 14 bases between them. The germline V gene has CDR1 MNHEY and CDR2 SVGAGI. The CDR3 is 14 residues long. The CDR3 protein is CASHRNSISYEQYF. The DNA for the CDR3 is TGTGCCAGCCACAGAAACTCCATCTCCTACGAGCAGTACTTC.